This passage covers 7 T cell receptor beta chains from one sample sequenced in a study of blood T cell repertoires in COVID-19. The protocol was immunoSEQ multiplex PCR, while the TCRdb copy is restricted to in-frame clones and leaves out a portion. This table holds some 390,000 clones, around 87% found once. The sequencing input was peripheral blood. The receptor source for this set is a woman aged 55-70 years with COVID-19, enrolled during active disease.

The chain couples TRBV7-6 to TRBJ1-1; TRBD1 aligns across 7 bases. The V and J ends lost 5 bases and 2 bases, in that order; junction bases with no gene match: 8. Germline CDR1 SGHVS, CDR2 FNYEAQ. The CDR3 runs to 15 residues. This chain's CDR3 is CASSPSTGKNTEAFF. DNA of the CDR3: TGTGCCAGCAGCCCTTCGACAGGGAAAAACACTGAAGCTTTCTTT.

The J gene is TRBJ1-1, the V gene TRBV27; 8 bases are a match to TRBD1. This CDR3 has 14 residues. The V gene's germline CDR1 is MNHEY and CDR2 SMNVEV (reference sequence). After removal of 3 bases from V and 2 bases from J, the junction contained 2 bases not matched to a gene. The CDR3: CASSLTGANTEAFF. The CDR3 bases are TGTGCCAGCAGTTTGACAGGGGCCAACACTGAAGCTTTCTTT.

This chain uses TRBV19 with TRBJ1-1; TRBD1 matches at 8 bases. This CDR3 has 16 residues. Germline CDR1 is LNHDA and CDR2 is SQIVND (reference sequence). The ends lost 5 bases at V and 5 bases at J; junction bases unmatched: 13. Here the CDR3 reads CASSSRYDRGGTEAFF. In DNA, the CDR3 is TGTGCCAGTAGTTCAAGGTACGACAGGGGCGGAACTGAAGCTTTCTTT.

This clone was picked up one time. This chain connects TRBV5-8 to TRBJ1-5, with D unclear. The germline V gene has CDR1 SGHTS and CDR2 YDEGEE. The CDR3 is 15 amino acids. Trimming took 0 bases from V and 4 from J, leaving 11 bases between them. CDR3 sequence reads: CASSLGATRNQPQHF. CDR3 nucleotides: TGTGCCAGCAGCTTGGGAGCGACTAGGAATCAGCCCCAGCATTTT. The entire variable domain, with the rest obtained from reference TRBV5-8 and TRBJ1-5, is as follows: EAGVTQSPTHLIKTRGQQATLRCSPISGHTSVYWYQQALGLGLQFLLWYDEGEERNRGNFPPRFSGRQFPNYSSELNVNALELEDSALYLCASSLGATRNQPQHFGDGTRLSIL.

The chain employs TRBV3-1 (or the pseudogene TRBV3-2) and TRBJ1-4, with D hard to call. Germline assignment: CDR1 LGHDT and CDR2 YNNKEL (reference sequence). Trimming cost V 6 bases and J 6 bases, with 8 bases left between them. The CDR3 spans 12 residues. The CDR3 nucleotides read TGTGCCAGCAGTCCTTCTGATGAAAAACTGTTTTTT. Its protein product is CASSPSDEKLFF.

To note about this clone: One junction end does not reproduce the germline sequence, and a read error may be involved. This chain uses TRBV5-4 with TRBJ2-7; 10 positions agree with TRBD1. Per the germline V gene, CDR1 is SGHNT and CDR2 is YYREEE (reference sequence). The CDR3 has 13 residues. The CDR3 DNA reads TGTGCCAGCAGCTCCGAGGCCCGGGACAGGGGAAACTTC. It is translated as CASSSEARDRGNF.

The chain recombines TRBV10-3 with TRBJ1-5; 9 bases are a match to TRBD1. CDR3 length: 14 amino acids. The V segment lost 11 bases and the J segment 1 base; nucleotides outside the gene matches: 6. The germline CDR1 and CDR2 sequences are ENHRY and SYGVKD. For the CDR3, the DNA is TGTGCCGTTGCGGACAGGGGAAGCAATCAGCCCCAGCATTTT. Translation gives CAVADRGSNQPQHF.